Listed below are T cell receptor beta chains from one sample, sequenced in a study of shared clonotypes between healthy human individuals. Clones were read by immunoSEQ multiplex PCR, and TCRdb kept only the in-frame ones, dropping some. The sample has fewer than 850,000 clones, roughly 96% seen once; the top ten hold about 0.22%. The specimen sequenced was naive CD8+ T cells sorted from blood. All receptors derive from a man younger than 40 in good health. Each CDR3 is given with its conserved first and last residue. A D gene is named only where the DNA matches it firmly. Some rows mark clone size as missing; the rest say once, few, many or name a class of expanded clone.

clone_size: NA; v_call: TRBV7-8; d_call: NA; j_call: TRBJ2-7; cdr3_aa: CASSLSSLSYEQYF; cdr3_nt: TGTGCCAGCAGCTTATCCAGCCTCTCCTACGAGCAGTACTTC
clone_size: once; v_call: TRBV28; d_call: TRBD1; j_call: TRBJ2-3; cdr3_aa: CASSFAGQGFVDTQYF; cdr3_nt: TGTGCCAGCAGTTTTGCGGGACAGGGATTTGTAGATACGCAGTATTTT
clone_size: NA; v_call: TRBV7-2; d_call: TRBD1; j_call: TRBJ1-1; cdr3_aa: CASSLGGAIDGQEAFF; cdr3_nt: TGTGCCAGCAGCCTAGGGGGCGCGATTGATGGGCAGGAAGCTTTCTTT
clone_size: NA; v_call: TRBV13; d_call: TRBD2; j_call: TRBJ2-1; cdr3_aa: CASSLGPVWTSSNYEQFF; cdr3_nt: TGTGCCAGCAGCTTAGGCCCAGTCTGGACTAGCAGTAACTATGAGCAGTTCTTC
clone_size: NA; v_call: TRBV4-3; d_call: NA; j_call: TRBJ2-7; cdr3_aa: CASSQGASGSSYEQYF; cdr3_nt: TGCGCCAGCAGCCAGGGGGCTAGCGGAAGCTCCTACGAGCAGTACTTC
clone_size: NA; v_call: TRBV5-4; d_call: NA; j_call: TRBJ2-7; cdr3_aa: CASSLGEIGSYEQYF; cdr3_nt: TGTGCCAGCAGCTTGGGGGAAATAGGCTCCTACGAGCAGTACTTC
clone_size: NA; v_call: TRBV7-6; d_call: NA; j_call: TRBJ1-4; cdr3_aa: CASTPGGNEKLFF; cdr3_nt: TGTGCCAGCACACCGGGAGGTAATGAAAAACTGTTTTTT
clone_size: NA; v_call: TRBV19; d_call: TRBD2; j_call: TRBJ2-1; cdr3_aa: CATATSGSGEQFF; cdr3_nt: TGTGCCACCGCGACTAGCGGGAGTGGGGAGCAGTTCTTC
clone_size: NA; v_call: TRBV6-5; d_call: TRBD1; j_call: TRBJ1-1; cdr3_aa: CASSYSYRGAAFF; cdr3_nt: TGTGCCAGCAGTTACTCGTACAGGGGGGCGGCTTTCTTT
clone_size: NA; v_call: TRBV2; d_call: NA; j_call: TRBJ1-4; cdr3_aa: CASSVLRVVGSTNEKLFF; cdr3_nt: TGTGCCAGCAGTGTTTTGCGGGTCGTAGGGTCGACTAATGAAAAACTGTTTTTT
clone_size: NA; v_call: TRBV27; d_call: NA; j_call: TRBJ1-2; cdr3_aa: CASSYQAGYGYTF; cdr3_nt: TGTGCCAGCAGCTACCAGGCGGGCTATGGCTACACCTTC
clone_size: NA; v_call: TRBV4-1; d_call: TRBD2; j_call: TRBJ2-7; cdr3_aa: CASSEGLALYEQYF; cdr3_nt: TGCGCCAGCAGCGAGGGACTAGCGCTATACGAGCAGTACTTC
clone_size: NA; v_call: TRBV15; d_call: TRBD1; j_call: TRBJ2-7; cdr3_aa: CATSNGQGSYEQYF; cdr3_nt: TGTGCCACCAGCAACGGACAGGGATCCTACGAGCAGTACTTC
clone_size: NA; v_call: TRBV4-3; d_call: TRBD2; j_call: TRBJ2-7; cdr3_aa: CASSQDSGLAGSYEQYF; cdr3_nt: TGCGCCAGCAGCCAAGATTCCGGACTAGCGGGTTCCTACGAGCAGTACTTC
clone_size: NA; v_call: TRBV6-1; d_call: NA; j_call: TRBJ2-7; cdr3_aa: CASSVGMTYEQYF; cdr3_nt: TGTGCCAGCAGCGTCGGAATGACCTACGAGCAGTACTTC